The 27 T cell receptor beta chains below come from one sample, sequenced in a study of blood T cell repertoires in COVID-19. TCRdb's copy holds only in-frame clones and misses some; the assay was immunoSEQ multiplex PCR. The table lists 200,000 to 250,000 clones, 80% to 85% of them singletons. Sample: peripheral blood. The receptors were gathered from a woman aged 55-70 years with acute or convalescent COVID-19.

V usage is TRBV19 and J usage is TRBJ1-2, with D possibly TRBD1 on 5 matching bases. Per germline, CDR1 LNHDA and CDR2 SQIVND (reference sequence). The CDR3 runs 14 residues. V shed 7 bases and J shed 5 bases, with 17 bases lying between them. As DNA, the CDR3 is TGTGCCAGTACCAATGATGTGGCAGGGTATGGCTACACCTTC. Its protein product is CASTNDVAGYGYTF.

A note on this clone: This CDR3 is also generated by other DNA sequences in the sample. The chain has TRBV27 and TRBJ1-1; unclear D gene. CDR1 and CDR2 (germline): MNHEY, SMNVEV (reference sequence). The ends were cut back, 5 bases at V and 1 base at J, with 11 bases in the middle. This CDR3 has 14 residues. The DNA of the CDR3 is TGTGCCAGCAGTCCACGTGGGCCGAACACTGAAGCTTTCTTT. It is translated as CASSPRGPNTEAFF.

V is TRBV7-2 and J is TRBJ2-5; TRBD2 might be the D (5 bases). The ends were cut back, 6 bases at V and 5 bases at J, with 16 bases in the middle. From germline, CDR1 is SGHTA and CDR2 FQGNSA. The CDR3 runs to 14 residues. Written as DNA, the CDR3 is TGTGCCAGCAGAACCGCCGGGGTTCGGGAGACCCAGTACTTC. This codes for CASRTAGVRETQYF.

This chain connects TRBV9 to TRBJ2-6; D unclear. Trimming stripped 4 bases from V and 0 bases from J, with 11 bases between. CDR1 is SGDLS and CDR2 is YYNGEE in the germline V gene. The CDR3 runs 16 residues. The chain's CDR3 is CASSRDSRSGANVLTF. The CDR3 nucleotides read TGTGCCAGCAGCCGCGACTCCCGCTCTGGGGCCAACGTCCTGACTTTC.

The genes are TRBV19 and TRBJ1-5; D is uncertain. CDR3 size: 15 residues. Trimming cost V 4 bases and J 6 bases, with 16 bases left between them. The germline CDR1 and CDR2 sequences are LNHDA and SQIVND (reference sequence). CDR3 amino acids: CASSSLGGPGQPQHF. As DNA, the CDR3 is TGTGCCAGTAGTAGCCTCGGCGGGCCGGGTCAGCCCCAGCATTTT.

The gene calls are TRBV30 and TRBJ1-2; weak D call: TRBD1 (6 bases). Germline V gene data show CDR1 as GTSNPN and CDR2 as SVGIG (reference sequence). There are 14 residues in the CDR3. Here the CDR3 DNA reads TGTGCGCTGGAGTTCACAGGGAAAGTACATGGCTACACCTTC. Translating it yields CALEFTGKVHGYTF. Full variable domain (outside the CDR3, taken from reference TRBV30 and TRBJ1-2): SQTIHQWPATLVQPVGSPLSLECTVEGTSNPNLYWYRQAAGRGLQLLFYSVGIGQISSEVPQNLSASRPQDRQFILSSKKLLLSDSGFYLCALEFTGKVHGYTFGSGTRLTVV.

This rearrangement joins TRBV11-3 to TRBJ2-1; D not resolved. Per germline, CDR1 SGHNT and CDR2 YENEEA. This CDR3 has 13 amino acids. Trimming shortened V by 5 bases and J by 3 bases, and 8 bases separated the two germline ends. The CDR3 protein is CASSEGVYNEQFF. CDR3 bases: TGTGCCAGCAGCGAAGGAGTCTACAATGAGCAGTTCTTC.

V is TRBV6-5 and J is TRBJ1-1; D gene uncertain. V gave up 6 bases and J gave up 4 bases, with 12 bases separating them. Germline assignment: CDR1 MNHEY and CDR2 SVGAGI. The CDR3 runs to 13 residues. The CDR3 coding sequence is TGTGCCAGCAGGAGGACTGGGAGCACTGAAGCTTTCTTT. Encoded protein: CASRRTGSTEAFF.

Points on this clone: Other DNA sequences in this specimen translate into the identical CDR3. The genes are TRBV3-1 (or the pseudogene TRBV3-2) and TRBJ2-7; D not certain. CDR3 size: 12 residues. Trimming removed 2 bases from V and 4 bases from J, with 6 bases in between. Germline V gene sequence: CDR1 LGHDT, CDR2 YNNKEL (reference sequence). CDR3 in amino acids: CASSQTGYEQYF. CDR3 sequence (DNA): TGTGCCAGCAGCCAAACCGGGTACGAGCAGTACTTC.

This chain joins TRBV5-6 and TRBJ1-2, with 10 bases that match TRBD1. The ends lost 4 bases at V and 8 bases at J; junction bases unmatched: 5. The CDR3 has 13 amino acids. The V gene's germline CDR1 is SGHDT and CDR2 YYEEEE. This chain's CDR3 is CASSTGTGDGYTF. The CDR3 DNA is TGTGCCAGCAGCACCGGGACAGGGGACGGCTACACCTTC. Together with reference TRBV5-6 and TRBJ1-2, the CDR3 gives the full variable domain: DAGVTQSPTHLIKTRGQQVTLRCSPKSGHDTVSWYQQALGQGPQFIFQYYEEEERQRGNFPDRFSGHQFPNYSSELNVNALLLGDSALYLCASSTGTGDGYTFGSGTRLTVV.

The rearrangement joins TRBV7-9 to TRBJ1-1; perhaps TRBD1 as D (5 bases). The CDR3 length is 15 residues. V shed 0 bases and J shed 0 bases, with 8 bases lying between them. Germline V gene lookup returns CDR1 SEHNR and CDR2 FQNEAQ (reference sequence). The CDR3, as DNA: TGTGCCAGCAGCTTAGCAACAGGAGTGAACACTGAAGCTTTCTTT. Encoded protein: CASSLATGVNTEAFF.

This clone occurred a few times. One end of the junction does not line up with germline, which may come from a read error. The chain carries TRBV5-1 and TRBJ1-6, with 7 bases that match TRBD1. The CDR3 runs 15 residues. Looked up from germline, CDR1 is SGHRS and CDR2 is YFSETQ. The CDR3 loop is CASRLDRSVGSPLHF. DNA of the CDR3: TGCGCCAGCAGATTGGACAGGAGTGTCGGTTCACCCCTCCACTTT.

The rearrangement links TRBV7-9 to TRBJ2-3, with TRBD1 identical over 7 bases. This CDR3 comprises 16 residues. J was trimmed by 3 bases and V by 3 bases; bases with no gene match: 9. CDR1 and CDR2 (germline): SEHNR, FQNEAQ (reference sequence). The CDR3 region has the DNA TGTGCCAGCAGCTTCGGTAGGACAGGCTGGACAGATACGCAGTATTTT. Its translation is CASSFGRTGWTDTQYF.

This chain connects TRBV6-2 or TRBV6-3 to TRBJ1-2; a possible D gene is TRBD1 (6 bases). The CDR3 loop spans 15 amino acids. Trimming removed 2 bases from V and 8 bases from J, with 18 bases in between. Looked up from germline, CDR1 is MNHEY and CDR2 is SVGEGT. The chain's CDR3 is CASSYARDNLDGYTF. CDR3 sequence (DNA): TGTGCCAGCAGTTACGCTCGGGACAACCTTGACGGCTACACCTTC.

Here the CDR3 DNA reads TGCAGTGCTTCGCTAGGATCGGGGCAGTTCTTC. As protein: CSASLGSGQFF. This chain uses TRBV20-1 with TRBJ2-1; D gene ambiguous. The CDR3 is 11 residues long. Germline CDR1 DFQATT, CDR2 SNEGSKA (reference sequence). The ends were cut back, 5 bases at V and 12 bases at J, with 14 bases in the middle.

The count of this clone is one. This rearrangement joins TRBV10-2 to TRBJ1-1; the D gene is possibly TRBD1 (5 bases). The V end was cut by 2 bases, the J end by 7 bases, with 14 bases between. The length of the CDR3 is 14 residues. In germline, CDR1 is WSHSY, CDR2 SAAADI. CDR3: CASSERQRGLEAFF. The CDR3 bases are TGCGCCAGCAGTGAGAGGCAACGGGGACTTGAAGCTTTCTTT.

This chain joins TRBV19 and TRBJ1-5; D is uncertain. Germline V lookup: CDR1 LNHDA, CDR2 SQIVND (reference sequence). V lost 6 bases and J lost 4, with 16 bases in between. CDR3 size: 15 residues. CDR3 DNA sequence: TGTGCCAGTAGGGAAAACACCGACGGGAATCAGCCCCAGCATTTT. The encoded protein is CASRENTDGNQPQHF.

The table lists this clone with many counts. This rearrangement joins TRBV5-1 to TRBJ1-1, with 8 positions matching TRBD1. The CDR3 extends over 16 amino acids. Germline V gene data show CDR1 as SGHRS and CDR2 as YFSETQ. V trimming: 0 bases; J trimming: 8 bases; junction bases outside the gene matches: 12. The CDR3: CASSLGAQNRDREAFF. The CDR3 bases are TGCGCCAGCAGCTTGGGGGCCCAAAACCGGGACAGGGAAGCTTTCTTT.

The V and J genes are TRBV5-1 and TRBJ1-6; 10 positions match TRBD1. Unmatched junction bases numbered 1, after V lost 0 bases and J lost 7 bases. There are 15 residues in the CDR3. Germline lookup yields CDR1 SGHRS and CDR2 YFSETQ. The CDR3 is CASSLAGQGNSPLHF. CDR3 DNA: TGCGCCAGCAGCTTGGCGGGACAGGGGAATTCACCCCTCCACTTT.

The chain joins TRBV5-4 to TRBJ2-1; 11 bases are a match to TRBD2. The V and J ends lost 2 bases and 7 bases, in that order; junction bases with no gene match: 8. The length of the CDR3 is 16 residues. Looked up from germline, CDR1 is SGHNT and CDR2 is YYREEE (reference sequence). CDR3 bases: TGTGCCAGCAGCTTCGGAGGGCTAGCGGGGGGAAATGAGCAGTTCTTC. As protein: CASSFGGLAGGNEQFF.

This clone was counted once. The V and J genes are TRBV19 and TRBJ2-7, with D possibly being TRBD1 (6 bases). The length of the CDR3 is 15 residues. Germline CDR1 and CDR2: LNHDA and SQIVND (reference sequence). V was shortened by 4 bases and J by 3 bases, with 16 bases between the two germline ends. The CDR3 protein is CASSTKDSAFYEQYF. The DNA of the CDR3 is TGTGCCAGTAGTACGAAGGACAGCGCCTTCTACGAGCAGTACTTC.

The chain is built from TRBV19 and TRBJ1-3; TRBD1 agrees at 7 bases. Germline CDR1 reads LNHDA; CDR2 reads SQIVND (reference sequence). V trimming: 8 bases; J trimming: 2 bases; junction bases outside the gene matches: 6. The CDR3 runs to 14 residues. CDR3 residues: CASVDRTPGNTIYF. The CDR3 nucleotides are TGTGCCAGTGTGGACAGGACGCCTGGAAACACCATATATTTT.

CDR3 loop: CASKIPSGVHDTQYF. The CDR3 DNA reads TGCGCCAGCAAGATTCCTAGCGGGGTCCATGATACGCAGTATTTT. This chain links TRBV5-1 with TRBJ2-3, with TRBD2 identical over 9 bases. Germline CDR1 and CDR2: SGHRS and YFSETQ. The CDR3 has 15 amino acids. V was clipped by 6 bases and J by 6 bases; unmatched bases: 11.

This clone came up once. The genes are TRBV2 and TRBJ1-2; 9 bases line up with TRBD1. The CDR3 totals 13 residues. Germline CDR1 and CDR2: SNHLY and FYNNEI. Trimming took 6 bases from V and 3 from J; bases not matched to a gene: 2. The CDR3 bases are TGTGCCAGCAGCGGGGACAGGGACTATGGCTACACCTTC. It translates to CASSGDRDYGYTF.

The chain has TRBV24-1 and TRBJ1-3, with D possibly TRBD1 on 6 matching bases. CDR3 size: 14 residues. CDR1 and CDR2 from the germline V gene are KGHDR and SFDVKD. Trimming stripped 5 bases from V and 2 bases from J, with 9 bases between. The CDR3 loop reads CATSAPGAGNTIYF. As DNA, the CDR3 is TGTGCCACCAGTGCCCCAGGGGCTGGAAACACCATATATTTT.

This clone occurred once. CDR3 amino acids: CASSLVVGRERTEAFF. As DNA, the CDR3 is TGTGCCAGCAGCTTGGTTGTGGGGAGGGAAAGGACTGAAGCTTTCTTT. The chain carries TRBV5-6 and TRBJ1-1, with D uncertain. Trimming stripped 0 bases from V and 5 bases from J, with 17 bases between. In germline, CDR1 is SGHDT, CDR2 YYEEEE. The CDR3 contains 16 residues.

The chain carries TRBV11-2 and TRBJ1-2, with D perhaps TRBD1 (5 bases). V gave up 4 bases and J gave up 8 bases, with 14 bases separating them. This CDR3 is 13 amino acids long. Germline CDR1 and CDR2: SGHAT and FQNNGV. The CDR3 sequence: CASSSPVGGGYTF. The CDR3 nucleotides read TGTGCCAGCAGCTCACCAGTCGGGGGAGGCTACACCTTC.